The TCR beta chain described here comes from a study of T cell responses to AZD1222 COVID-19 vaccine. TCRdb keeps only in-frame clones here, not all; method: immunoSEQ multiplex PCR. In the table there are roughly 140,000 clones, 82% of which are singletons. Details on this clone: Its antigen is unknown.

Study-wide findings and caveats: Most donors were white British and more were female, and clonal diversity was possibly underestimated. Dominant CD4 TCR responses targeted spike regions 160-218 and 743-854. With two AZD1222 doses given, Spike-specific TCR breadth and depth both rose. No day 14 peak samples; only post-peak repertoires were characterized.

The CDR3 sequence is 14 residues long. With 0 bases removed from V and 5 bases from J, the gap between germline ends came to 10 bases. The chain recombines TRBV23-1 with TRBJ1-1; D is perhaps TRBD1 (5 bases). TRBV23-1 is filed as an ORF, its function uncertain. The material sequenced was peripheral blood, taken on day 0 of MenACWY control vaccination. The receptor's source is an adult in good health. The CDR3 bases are TGCGCCAGCAGTCAATCGCCGAGGGGTACTGAAGCTTTCTTT. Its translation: CASSQSPRGTEAFF.